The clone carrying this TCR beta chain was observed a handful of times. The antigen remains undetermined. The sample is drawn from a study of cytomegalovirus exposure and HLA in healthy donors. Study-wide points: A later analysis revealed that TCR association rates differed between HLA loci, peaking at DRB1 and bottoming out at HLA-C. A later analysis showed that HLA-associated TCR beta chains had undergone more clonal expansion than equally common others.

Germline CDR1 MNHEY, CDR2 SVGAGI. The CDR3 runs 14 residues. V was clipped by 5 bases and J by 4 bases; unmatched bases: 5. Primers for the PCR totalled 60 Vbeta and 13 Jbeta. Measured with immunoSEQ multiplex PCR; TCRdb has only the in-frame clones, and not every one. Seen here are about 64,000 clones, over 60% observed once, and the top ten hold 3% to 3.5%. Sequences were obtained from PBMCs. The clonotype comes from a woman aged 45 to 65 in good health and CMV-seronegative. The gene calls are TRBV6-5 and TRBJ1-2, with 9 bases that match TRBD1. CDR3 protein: CASSKADRGYGYTF. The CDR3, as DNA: TGTGCCAGCAGTAAGGCGGACAGGGGCTATGGCTACACCTTC.